The rows below give T cell receptor beta chains drawn from one sample of a study of blood T cell repertoires in COVID-19. The data were produced by immunoSEQ multiplex PCR, yet TCRdb's version contains in-frame clones alone and is incomplete. The sample holds about 200,000 clones, about 85% seen once. Input material: PBMCs or T cells enriched from blood (not recorded which). All receptors come from a man in his forties who had recovered from COVID-19. Both conserved end residues are part of each CDR3. D genes are given only for firm matches. The size field is filled for only some rows; it gives once, few, many or a size class.

d_call	v_call	clone_size	j_call	cdr3_nt	cdr3_aa
NA	TRBV9	NA	TRBJ2-2	TGTGCCAGCAGCGTCCTCTCGACTATCGCGAACACCGGGGAGCTGTTTTTT	CASSVLSTIANTGELFF
TRBD2	TRBV5-1	NA	TRBJ2-1	TGCGCCAGCAGCTCACAGCGGGAGGGCCCAAAGGCCTACAATGAGCAGTTCTTC	CASSSQREGPKAYNEQFF
NA	TRBV29-1	NA	TRBJ2-7	TGCAGCGTTGAAGATCGACAAACCTACGAGCAGTACTTC	CSVEDRQTYEQYF
TRBD2	TRBV6-6	NA	TRBJ2-3	TGTGCCAGCAGTTACCTAGCGGGCCATGGCACAGATACGCAGTATTTT	CASSYLAGHGTDTQYF
TRBD1	TRBV29-1	NA	TRBJ1-2	TGCAGCGTTGAAGAAGGGACAGGGACATATGGCTACACCTTC	CSVEEGTGTYGYTF
NA	TRBV13	NA	TRBJ2-5	TGTGCCAGCAGCTTAGGCCAGCGAGGGACCCAGTACTTC	CASSLGQRGTQYF
NA	TRBV4-3	NA	TRBJ1-1	TGCGCCAGCAGCCAAGATTCAAGCAGGAACCCGCTCAGGGGCACTGAAGCTTTCTTT	CASSQDSSRNPLRGTEAFF
NA	TRBV3-1/TRBV3-2	NA	TRBJ2-6	TGTGCCAGCAGTCATCGCGCTGGGGCCAACGTCCTGACTTTC	CASSHRAGANVLTF
TRBD1	TRBV2	NA	TRBJ2-2	TGTGCCAGCAGTGAAACCCCAGGGGGAAACACCGGGGAGCTGTTTTTT	CASSETPGGNTGELFF
NA	TRBV4-1	NA	TRBJ2-7	TGCGCCAGCAGCCAAGAGGGGGCTAGGCAGTACTTC	CASSQEGARQYF
NA	TRBV10-2	NA	TRBJ2-7	TGCGCCAGCGGACTTAACGAGCAGTACTTC	CASGLNEQYF
NA	TRBV6-5	NA	TRBJ1-3	TGTGCCAGCAGTTACTCTGGCAGGGGCACCATATATTTT	CASSYSGRGTIYF
NA	TRBV24-1	NA	TRBJ2-7	TGTGCCACCAGTGATTTAACTGGGCAGTACTTC	CATSDLTGQYF
NA	TRBV11-2	NA	TRBJ2-3	TGTGCCAGCAGCCCACACAATACGCAGTATTTT	CASSPHNTQYF
TRBD1	TRBV19	NA	TRBJ1-5	TGTGCCAGTAGTACGGGACAGGGTGGCTCAGGCAATCAGCCCCAGCATTTT	CASSTGQGGSGNQPQHF
NA	TRBV7-2	NA	TRBJ1-2	TGTGCCAGCAGCTTAGGCTGGCAAAACTATGGCTACACCTTC	CASSLGWQNYGYTF
NA	TRBV7-2	NA	TRBJ1-2	TGTGCCAGCAGCCCTTTAACAGGGACCCTCTATGGCTACACCTTC	CASSPLTGTLYGYTF
TRBD2	TRBV5-5	NA	TRBJ2-1	TGTGCCAGCAGCTTGGTTCCAGCGGGAGTCCATGAGCAGTTCTTC	CASSLVPAGVHEQFF
TRBD2	TRBV10-3	NA	TRBJ2-1	TGTGCCATCAGTGAGGTTAGCGGGAGGGCCGATGAGCAGTTCTTC	CAISEVSGRADEQFF
NA	TRBV9	NA	TRBJ2-3	TGTGCCAGCACAAATACGCAGTATTTT	CASTNTQYF
TRBD1	TRBV11-3	NA	TRBJ2-1	TGTGCCAGCAGCCTCACAGGGGTTTACAATGAGCAGTTCTTC	CASSLTGVYNEQFF
NA	TRBV7-9	NA	TRBJ2-7	TGTGCCAGCAGCTTGGACTCTGTTTCCTACGAGCAGTACTTC	CASSLDSVSYEQYF
NA	TRBV10-3	NA	TRBJ1-1	TGTGCCGCCAGAGGTCCCAATCATGAAGCTTTCTTT	CAARGPNHEAFF
NA	TRBV9	NA	TRBJ1-1	TGTGCCAGCAGCGTAGGAGAGAGGGAAACTGAAGCTTTCTTT	CASSVGERETEAFF
TRBD1	TRBV19	once	TRBJ1-1	TGTGCCAGTAGTATAGGCCGGGACAGAGTTGAAGCTTTCTTT	CASSIGRDRVEAFF
TRBD1	TRBV11-2	NA	TRBJ2-1	TGTGCCAGCAGTCCTGAGGGGACAGGGTTCCCCGATGAGCAGTTCTTC	CASSPEGTGFPDEQFF
TRBD2	TRBV7-2	NA	TRBJ2-5	TGTGCCAGCAGCTTAGCGGGGCTGGGGGGGGAGACCCAGTACTTC	CASSLAGLGGETQYF
NA	TRBV30	NA	TRBJ2-1	TGTGCCTGGGGGGCTAGCTACAATGAGCAGTTCTTC	CAWGASYNEQFF
NA	TRBV5-1	NA	TRBJ2-7	TGCGCCAGCAGGGGGGCCTTGTCCTACGAGCAGTACTTC	CASRGALSYEQYF
NA	TRBV28	NA	TRBJ2-1	TGTGCCAGCAGCCAATTAACTAATGAGCAGTTCTTC	CASSQLTNEQFF
TRBD1	TRBV5-1	NA	TRBJ2-7	TGCGCCAGCCAGGCGGACAGGGGTCCCTACGAGCAGTACTTC	CASQADRGPYEQYF
NA	TRBV12-3/TRBV12-4	NA	TRBJ1-2	TGTGCCAGCAGTCGAGGAGCATATGGCTACACCTTC	CASSRGAYGYTF
NA	TRBV2	NA	TRBJ1-4	TGTGCCGTTCCGGATGAGGTGCCCAATGAAAAACTGTTTTTT	CAVPDEVPNEKLFF
NA	TRBV7-3	NA	TRBJ2-6	TGTGCCAGCAGCCTGGGCCAGGGGGCCAACGTCCTGACTTTC	CASSLGQGANVLTF
TRBD1	TRBV18	NA	TRBJ2-1	TGTGCCAGCTCACCATTAATCGCGGGACAGGGGGCTAATGAGCAGTTCTTC	CASSPLIAGQGANEQFF
TRBD1	TRBV19	NA	TRBJ2-7	TGTGCCAGCCGCGCCGGGCGACAGGGACAGGACGAGCAGTACTTC	CASRAGRQGQDEQYF
TRBD2	TRBV9	NA	TRBJ2-7	TGTGCCAGCAGCGCCTCCGGGGCTAGCGGCTCCTACGAGCAGTACTTC	CASSASGASGSYEQYF
TRBD1	TRBV7-8	NA	TRBJ1-2	TGTGCCAGCAGCCCCCGGACAGGGTTAGGTTTGAGTGGCTACACCTTC	CASSPRTGLGLSGYTF
NA	TRBV7-8	NA	TRBJ2-1	TGTGCCAGCAGTCCTGCGGCCCTAGGTTACAATGAGCAGTTCTTC	CASSPAALGYNEQFF
NA	TRBV29-1	NA	TRBJ1-3	TGCAGCCCTGGCTGTTTGTTGCCGTTCTCTGGAAACACCATATATTTT	CSPGCLLPFSGNTIYF
TRBD2	TRBV12-3/TRBV12-4	NA	TRBJ2-1	TGTGCCAGCAGTTGGACTAGCAATGAGCAGTTCTTC	CASSWTSNEQFF
TRBD1	TRBV6-4	few	TRBJ1-2	TGTGCCAGCAGTGACTCGGACAGGGGAGAGGATGGCTACACCTTC	CASSDSDRGEDGYTF
TRBD1	TRBV19	NA	TRBJ1-5	TGTGCCAGTAGTGGAACAGGGGGCGGTCTGCCCCAGCATTTT	CASSGTGGGLPQHF
TRBD2	TRBV13	NA	TRBJ2-3	TGTGCCAGCAGCTTGGCTAGCGGAGCTAGCACAGATACGCAGTATTTT	CASSLASGASTDTQYF
TRBD1	TRBV11-3	NA	TRBJ2-7	TGTGCCAGCAGCCCAGGGAGACAGGGGTGGACGAAGACTCACTACGAGCAGTACTTC	CASSPGRQGWTKTHYEQYF
NA	TRBV19	once	TRBJ1-4	TGTGCCAGTAGTATGGAGGGAACACCAACTAATGAAAAACTGTTTTTT	CASSMEGTPTNEKLFF
NA	TRBV18	NA	TRBJ2-1	TGTGCCAGCTCACCAACGTCGGCGGGATTAAGGGCTGACTACAATGAGCAGTTCTTC	CASSPTSAGLRADYNEQFF
TRBD2	TRBV10-1	NA	TRBJ2-3	TGCGCCAGCAGTGAGTCGCCGGGACTAGCTACAGATACGCAGTATTTT	CASSESPGLATDTQYF
NA	TRBV29-1	NA	TRBJ2-7	TGCAGCGTTTCGTCTCCGGAGACCTACGAGCAGTACTTC	CSVSSPETYEQYF
TRBD1	TRBV5-1	few	TRBJ2-7	TGCGCCAGCAGCCTCCCTCGGACAGGGCAGTTCGTATTCGAGCAGTACTTC	CASSLPRTGQFVFEQYF